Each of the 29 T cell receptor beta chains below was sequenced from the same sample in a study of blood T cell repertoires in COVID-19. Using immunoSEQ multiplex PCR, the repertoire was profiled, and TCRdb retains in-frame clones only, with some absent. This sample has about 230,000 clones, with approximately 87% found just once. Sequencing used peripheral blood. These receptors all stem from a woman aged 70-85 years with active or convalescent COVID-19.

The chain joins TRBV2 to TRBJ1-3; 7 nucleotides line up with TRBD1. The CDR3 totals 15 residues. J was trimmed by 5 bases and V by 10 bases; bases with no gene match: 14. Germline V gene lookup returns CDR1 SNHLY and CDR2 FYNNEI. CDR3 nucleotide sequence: TGTGCCAAACAGGGGCAAAGTCTGGCGAGAAACACCATATATTTT. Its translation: CAKQGQSLARNTIYF.

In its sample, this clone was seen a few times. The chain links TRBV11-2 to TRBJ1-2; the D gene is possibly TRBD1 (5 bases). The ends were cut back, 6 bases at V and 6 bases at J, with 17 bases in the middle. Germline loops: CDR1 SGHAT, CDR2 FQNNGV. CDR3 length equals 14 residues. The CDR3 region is CASRGLLGEDGYTF. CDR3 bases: TGTGCCAGCAGGGGACTCTTGGGGGAAGATGGCTACACCTTC.

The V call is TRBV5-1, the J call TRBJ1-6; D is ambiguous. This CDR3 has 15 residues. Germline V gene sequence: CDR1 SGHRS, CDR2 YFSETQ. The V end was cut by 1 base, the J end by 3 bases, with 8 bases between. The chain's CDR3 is CASSLNSGYNSPLHF. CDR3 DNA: TGCGCCAGCAGCTTGAACTCAGGCTATAATTCACCCCTCCACTTT.

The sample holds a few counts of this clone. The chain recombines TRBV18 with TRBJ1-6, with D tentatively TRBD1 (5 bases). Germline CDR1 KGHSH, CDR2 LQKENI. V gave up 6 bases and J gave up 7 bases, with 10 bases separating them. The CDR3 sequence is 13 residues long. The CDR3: CASSLQENSPLHF. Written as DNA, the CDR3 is TGTGCCAGCTCCCTACAGGAAAATTCACCCCTCCACTTT.

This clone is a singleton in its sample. The CDR3 DNA is TGTGCCAGCAGCGCCCACATGCGGGAAAAACTGTTTTTT. It encodes CASSAHMREKLFF. J is TRBJ1-4 and V is TRBV11-2; D gene uncertain. This CDR3 spans 13 amino acids. The germline gives CDR1 SGHAT, CDR2 FQNNGV. The ends were cut back, 5 bases at V and 8 bases at J, with 12 bases in the middle.

CDR3 sequence reads: CASSFGPGTGVNEKLFF. The CDR3 nucleotides read TGTGCCAGCAGCTTTGGACCGGGCACAGGAGTTAATGAAAAACTGTTTTTT. This chain connects TRBV5-4 to TRBJ1-4; D is perhaps TRBD1 (5 bases). CDR3 length equals 17 residues. V shed 2 bases and J shed 4 bases, with 18 bases lying between them. Germline CDR1 reads SGHNT; CDR2 reads YYREEE (reference sequence).

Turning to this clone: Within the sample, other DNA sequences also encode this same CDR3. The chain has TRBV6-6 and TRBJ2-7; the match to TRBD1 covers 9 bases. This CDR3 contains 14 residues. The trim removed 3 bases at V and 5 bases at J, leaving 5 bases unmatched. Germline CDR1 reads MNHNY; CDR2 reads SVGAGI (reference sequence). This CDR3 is CASSYGDRVDEQYF. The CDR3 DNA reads TGTGCCAGCAGTTATGGGGACAGGGTAGACGAGCAGTACTTC.

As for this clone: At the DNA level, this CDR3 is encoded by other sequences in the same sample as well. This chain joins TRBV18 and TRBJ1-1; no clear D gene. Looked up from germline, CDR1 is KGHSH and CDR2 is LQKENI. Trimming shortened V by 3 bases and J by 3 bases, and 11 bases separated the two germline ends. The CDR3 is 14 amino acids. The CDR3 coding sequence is TGTGCCAGCTCACCGCTGGGAGGAGACACTGAAGCTTTCTTT. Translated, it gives CASSPLGGDTEAFF.

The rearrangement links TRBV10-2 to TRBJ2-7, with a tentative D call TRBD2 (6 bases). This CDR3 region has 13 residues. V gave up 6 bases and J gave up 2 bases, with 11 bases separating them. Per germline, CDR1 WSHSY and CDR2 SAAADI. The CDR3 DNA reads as TGCGCCAGCAGGGGGACTGGAACCTACGAGCAGTACTTC. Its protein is CASRGTGTYEQYF.

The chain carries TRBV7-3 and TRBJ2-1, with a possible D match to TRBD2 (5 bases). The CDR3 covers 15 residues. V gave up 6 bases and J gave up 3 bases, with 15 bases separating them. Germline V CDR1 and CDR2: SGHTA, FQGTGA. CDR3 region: CASSRSFRDYNEQFF. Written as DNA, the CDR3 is TGTGCCAGCAGTCGTTCCTTCCGGGACTACAATGAGCAGTTCTTC.

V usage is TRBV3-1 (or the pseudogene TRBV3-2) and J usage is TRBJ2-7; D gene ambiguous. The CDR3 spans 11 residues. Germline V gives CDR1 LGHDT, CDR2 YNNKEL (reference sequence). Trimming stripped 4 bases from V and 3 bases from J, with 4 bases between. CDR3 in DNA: TGTGCCAGCAGCCTTCACTACGAGCAGTACTTC. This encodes CASSLHYEQYF.

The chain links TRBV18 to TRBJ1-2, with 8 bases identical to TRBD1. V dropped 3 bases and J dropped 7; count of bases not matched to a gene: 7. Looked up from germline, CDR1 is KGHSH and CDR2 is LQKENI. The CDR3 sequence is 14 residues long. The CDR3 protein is CASSPQDRGGGYTF. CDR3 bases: TGTGCCAGCTCACCGCAAGACAGGGGCGGTGGCTACACCTTC. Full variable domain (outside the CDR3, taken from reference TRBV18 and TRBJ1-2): NAGVMQNPRHLVRRRGQEARLRCSPMKGHSHVYWYRQLPEEGLKFMVYLQKENIIDESGMPKERFSAEFPKEGPSILRIQQVVRGDSAAYFCASSPQDRGGGYTFGSGTRLTVV.

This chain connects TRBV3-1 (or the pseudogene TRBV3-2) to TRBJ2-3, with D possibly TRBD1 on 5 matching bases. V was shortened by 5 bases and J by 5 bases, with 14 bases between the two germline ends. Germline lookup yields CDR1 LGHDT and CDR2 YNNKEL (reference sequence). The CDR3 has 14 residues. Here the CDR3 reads CASSTRIQGDTQYF. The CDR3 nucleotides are TGTGCCAGCAGCACCCGCATCCAGGGAGATACGCAGTATTTT.

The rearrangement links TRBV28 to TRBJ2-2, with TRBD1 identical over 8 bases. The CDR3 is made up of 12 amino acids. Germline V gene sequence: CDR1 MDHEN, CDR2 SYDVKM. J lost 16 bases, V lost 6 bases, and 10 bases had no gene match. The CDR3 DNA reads TGTGCCAGCAGGTCCCCGGACAGGGTCGCGTTTTTT. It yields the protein CASRSPDRVAFF. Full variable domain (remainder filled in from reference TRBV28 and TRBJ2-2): DVKVTQSSRYLVKRTGEKVFLECVQDMDHENMFWYRQDPGLGLRLIYFSYDVKMKEKGDIPEGYSVSREKKERFSLILESASTNQTSMYLCASRSPDRVAFFGEGSRLTVL.

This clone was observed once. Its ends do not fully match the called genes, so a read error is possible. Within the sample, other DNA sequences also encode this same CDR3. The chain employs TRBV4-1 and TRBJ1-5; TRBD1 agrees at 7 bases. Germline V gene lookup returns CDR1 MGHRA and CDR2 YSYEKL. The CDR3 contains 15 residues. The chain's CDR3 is CASSQDSAGGQPQHF. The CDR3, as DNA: TGCGCCAGCAGCCAAGATTCGGCAGGGGGACAGCCCCAACATTTT.

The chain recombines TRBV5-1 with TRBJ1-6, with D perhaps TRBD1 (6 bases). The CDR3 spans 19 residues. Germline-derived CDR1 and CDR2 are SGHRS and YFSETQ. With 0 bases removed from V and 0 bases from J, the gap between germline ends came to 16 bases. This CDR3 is CASSLVGASWGSYNSPLHF. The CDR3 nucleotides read TGCGCCAGCAGCTTGGTGGGGGCGTCGTGGGGCTCCTATAATTCACCCCTCCACTTT.

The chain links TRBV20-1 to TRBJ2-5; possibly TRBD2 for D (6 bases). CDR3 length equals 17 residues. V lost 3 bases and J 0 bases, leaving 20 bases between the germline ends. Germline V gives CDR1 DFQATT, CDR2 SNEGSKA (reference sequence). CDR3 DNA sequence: TGCAGTGCTAGTAAGGGGCGGGTCGGCGGGGACCAAGAGACCCAGTACTTC. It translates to CSASKGRVGGDQETQYF.

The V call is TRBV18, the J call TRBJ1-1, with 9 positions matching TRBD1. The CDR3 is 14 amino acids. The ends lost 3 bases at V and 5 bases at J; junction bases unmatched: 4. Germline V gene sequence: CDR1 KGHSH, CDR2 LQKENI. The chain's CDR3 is CASSPTGGTTEAFF. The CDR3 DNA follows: TGTGCCAGCTCACCGACAGGGGGGACTACTGAAGCTTTCTTT.

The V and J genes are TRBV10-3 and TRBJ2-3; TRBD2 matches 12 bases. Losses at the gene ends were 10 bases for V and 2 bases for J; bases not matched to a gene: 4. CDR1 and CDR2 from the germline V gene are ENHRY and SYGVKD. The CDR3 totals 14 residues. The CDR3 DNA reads TGTGCCACCCGGACTAGCGGGGCCACAGATACGCAGTATTTT. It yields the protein CATRTSGATDTQYF.

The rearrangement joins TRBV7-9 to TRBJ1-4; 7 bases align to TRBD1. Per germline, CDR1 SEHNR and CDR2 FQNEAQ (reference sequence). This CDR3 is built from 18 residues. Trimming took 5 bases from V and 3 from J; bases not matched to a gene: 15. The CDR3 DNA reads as TGTGCCAGCAGCCTTCGGACAGGATTTTATGTTTCTAATGAAAAACTGTTTTTT. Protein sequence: CASSLRTGFYVSNEKLFF. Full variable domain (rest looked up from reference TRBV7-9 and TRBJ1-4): DTGVSQNPRHKITKRGQNVTFRCDPISEHNRLYWYRQTLGQGPEFLTYFQNEAQLEKSRLLSDRFSAERPKGSFSTLEIQRTEQGDSAMYLCASSLRTGFYVSNEKLFFGSGTQLSVL.

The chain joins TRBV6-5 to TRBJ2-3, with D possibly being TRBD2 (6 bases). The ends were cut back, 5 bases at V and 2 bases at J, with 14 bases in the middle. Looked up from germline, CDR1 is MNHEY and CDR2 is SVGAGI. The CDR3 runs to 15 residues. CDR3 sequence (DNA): TGTGCCAGCAGTCGTGCGGGACTCCACACAGATACGCAGTATTTT. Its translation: CASSRAGLHTDTQYF.

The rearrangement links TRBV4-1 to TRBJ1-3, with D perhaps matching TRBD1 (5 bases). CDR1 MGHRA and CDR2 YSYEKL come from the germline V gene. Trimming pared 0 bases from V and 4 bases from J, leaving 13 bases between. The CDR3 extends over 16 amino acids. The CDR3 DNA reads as TGCGCCAGCAGCCAAGATACGGGGGGAATAGGAAACACCATATATTTT. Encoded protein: CASSQDTGGIGNTIYF.

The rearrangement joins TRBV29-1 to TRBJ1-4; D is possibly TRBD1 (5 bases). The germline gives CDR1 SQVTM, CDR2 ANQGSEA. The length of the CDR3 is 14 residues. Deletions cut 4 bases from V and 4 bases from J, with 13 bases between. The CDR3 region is CSVALPGGNEKLFF. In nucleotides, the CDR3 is TGCAGCGTTGCCCTTCCGGGGGGTAATGAAAAACTGTTTTTT.

The CDR3 reads CASATSGSFNEQFF. The CDR3 region has the DNA TGTGCCAGCGCAACTAGCGGGAGTTTCAATGAGCAGTTCTTC. The V gene is TRBV2, the J gene TRBJ2-1; 11 positions agree with TRBD2. Germline V gives CDR1 SNHLY, CDR2 FYNNEI. The CDR3 is 14 amino acids. Trimming at V came to 8 bases and at J to 6 bases, leaving 6 bases not matched to a gene.

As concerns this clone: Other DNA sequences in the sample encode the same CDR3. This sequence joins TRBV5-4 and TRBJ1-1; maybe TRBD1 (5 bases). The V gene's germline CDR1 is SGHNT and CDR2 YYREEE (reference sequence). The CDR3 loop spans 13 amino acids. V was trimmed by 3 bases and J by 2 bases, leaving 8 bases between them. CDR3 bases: TGTGCCAGCAGCTACGACAGAAACACTGAAGCTTTCTTT. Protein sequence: CASSYDRNTEAFF.

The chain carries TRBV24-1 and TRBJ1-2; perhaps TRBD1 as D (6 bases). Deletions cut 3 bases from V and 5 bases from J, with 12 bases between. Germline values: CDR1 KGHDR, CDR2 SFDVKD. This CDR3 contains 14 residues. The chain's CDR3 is CATSDDTRGYGYTF. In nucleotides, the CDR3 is TGTGCCACCAGTGATGATACCAGGGGATATGGCTACACCTTC.

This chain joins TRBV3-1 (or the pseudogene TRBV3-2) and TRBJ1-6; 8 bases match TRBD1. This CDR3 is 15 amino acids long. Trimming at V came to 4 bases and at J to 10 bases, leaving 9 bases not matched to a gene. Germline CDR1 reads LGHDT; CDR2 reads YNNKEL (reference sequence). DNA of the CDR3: TGTGCCAGCAGCCGATTGGACAGGGTCCAGTCACCCCTCCACTTT. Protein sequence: CASSRLDRVQSPLHF.

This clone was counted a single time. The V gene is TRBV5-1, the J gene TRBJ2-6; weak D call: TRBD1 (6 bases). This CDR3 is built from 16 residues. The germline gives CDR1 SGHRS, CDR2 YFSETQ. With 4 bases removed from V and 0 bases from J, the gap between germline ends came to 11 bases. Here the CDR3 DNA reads TGCGCCAGCAGCGCTTCAGGGGCCTCTGGGGCCAACGTCCTGACTTTC. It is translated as CASSASGASGANVLTF.

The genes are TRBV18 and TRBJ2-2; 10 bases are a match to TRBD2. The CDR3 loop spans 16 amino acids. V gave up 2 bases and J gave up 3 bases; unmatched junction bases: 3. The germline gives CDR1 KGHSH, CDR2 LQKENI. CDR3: CASSPSLAGDTGELFF. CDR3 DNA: TGTGCCAGCTCACCATCCCTAGCGGGGGACACCGGGGAGCTGTTTTTT.